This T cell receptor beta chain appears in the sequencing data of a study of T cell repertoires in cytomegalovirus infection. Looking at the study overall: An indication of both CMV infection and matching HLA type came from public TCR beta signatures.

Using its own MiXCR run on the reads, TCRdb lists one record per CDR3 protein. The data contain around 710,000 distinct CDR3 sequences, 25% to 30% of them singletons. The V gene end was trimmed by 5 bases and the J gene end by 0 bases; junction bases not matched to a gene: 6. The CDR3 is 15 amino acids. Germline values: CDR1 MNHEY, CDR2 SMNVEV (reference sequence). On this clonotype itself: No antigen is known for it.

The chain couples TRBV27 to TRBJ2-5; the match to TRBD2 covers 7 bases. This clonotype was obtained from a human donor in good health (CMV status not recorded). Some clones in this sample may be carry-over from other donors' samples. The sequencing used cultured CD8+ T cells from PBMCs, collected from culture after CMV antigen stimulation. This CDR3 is CASSGGAGYQETQYF. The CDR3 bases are TGTGCCAGCAGTGGGGGAGCGGGGTACCAAGAGACCCAGTACTTC.